Shown below are 25 T cell receptor beta chains from a single sample sequenced in a study of Graves' ophthalmopathy and Graves' hyperthyroidism. As the template, RNA transcripts were used to amplify TCR beta CDR3 regions. An opening RT-PCR round employed HTBI primers and preceded a second-round multiplex PCR. TCRdb analysed the multiplex PCR reads with MiXCR anew, one entry per CDR3 protein. The table includes roughly 410,000 distinct CDR3 sequences, 15% detected once. Sequenced input: peripheral blood. The receptors come from a woman aged 18-29 years with stable Graves' hyperthyroidism.

The table lists this clonotype with a few counts. The rearrangement joins TRBV14 to TRBJ1-2; 8 bases fit TRBD1. The V segment lost 0 bases and the J segment 4 bases; nucleotides outside the gene matches: 4. CDR1 and CDR2 (germline): SGHDN, FVKESK. The CDR3 runs 15 residues. The CDR3 bases are TGTGCCAGCAGCCAAGATCTAACAGGGGGCTATGGCTACACCTTC. Amino acid sequence: CASSQDLTGGYGYTF.

Many counts were recorded for this clonotype. The rearrangement uses TRBV5-6 and TRBJ1-2; 7 positions agree with TRBD1. Germline assignment: CDR1 SGHDT and CDR2 YYEEEE. Trimming at V came to 7 bases and at J to 3 bases, leaving 12 bases not matched to a gene. This CDR3 spans 15 amino acids. The CDR3 sequence: CASLSGDRLHYGYTF. The CDR3 DNA reads as TGTGCCAGCCTCTCTGGGGACAGACTACACTATGGCTACACCTTC.

This clonotype was picked up many times. This chain links TRBV12-3 or TRBV12-4 with TRBJ1-5; 7 nucleotides match TRBD1. J gave up 4 bases and V 7 bases, and 10 bases lay outside the gene matches. This CDR3 contains 15 residues. CDR3 region: CASKRDRALNQPQHF. As DNA, the CDR3 is TGTGCCAGCAAAAGAGACAGGGCTCTAAATCAGCCCCAGCATTTT.

In the case of this clonotype: This could be a read error, since a much larger clone is one nucleotide away. V gene TRBV6-5 combines with J gene TRBJ2-7; TRBD1 or TRBD2 may be the D gene (5 bases each). Germline V gene sequence: CDR1 MNHEY, CDR2 SVGAGI. The CDR3 sequence is 13 residues long. Trimming took 8 bases from V and 1 from J, leaving 12 bases between them. The CDR3 coding sequence is TGTGCCAGCCGTTTCTGGGGGTCCTACGAGCAGTACTTC. Encoded protein: CASRFWGSYEQYF.

In its sample, this clonotype was seen many times. This chain joins TRBV19 and TRBJ1-2, with a weak D call TRBD1 (5 bases). The CDR3 loop spans 15 amino acids. Germline V gene data show CDR1 as LNHDA and CDR2 as SQIVND (reference sequence). V was clipped by 0 bases and J by 6 bases, with 14 bases between them. The CDR3 sequence is CASSIDVWGQDGYTF. In DNA, the CDR3 is TGTGCCAGTAGTATAGATGTATGGGGCCAGGATGGCTACACCTTC.

The genes are TRBV15 and TRBJ2-2; TRBD2 is a possible D gene (6 bases). The V end lost 3 bases, the J end lost 0 bases, and 14 bases lay between the germline ends. The germline CDR1 and CDR2 sequences are LNHNV and YYDKDF (reference sequence). The CDR3 totals 17 residues. This CDR3 reads CATSSGRPGANTGELFF. CDR3 bases: TGTGCCACCAGCAGCGGCCGACCGGGGGCGAACACCGGGGAGCTGTTTTTT.

The sample holds many counts of this clonotype. The CDR3 spells CASSEGVGNYGYTF. CDR3 nucleotide sequence: TGTGCCAGCAGCGAGGGGGTAGGGAACTATGGCTACACCTTC. The chain recombines TRBV9 with TRBJ1-2; TRBD1 might be the D (6 bases). V lost 3 bases and J lost 2, with 11 bases in between. Germline V lookup: CDR1 SGDLS, CDR2 YYNGEE. This CDR3 region has 14 residues.

In its sample, this clonotype was seen many times. The V call is TRBV7-8, the J call TRBJ1-2; D remains unclear. This CDR3 is 15 amino acids long. Germline CDR1 SGHVS, CDR2 FQNEAQ. Trimming took 1 base from V and 4 from J, leaving 13 bases between them. CDR3 in amino acids: CASSLERVLSYGYTF. For the CDR3, the DNA is TGTGCCAGCAGCTTAGAAAGGGTTTTGAGCTATGGCTACACCTTC.

The chain recombines TRBV13 with TRBJ2-7; 7 bases are a match to TRBD1. This CDR3 spans 12 amino acids. Germline V gene data show CDR1 as PRHDT and CDR2 as FYEKMQ (reference sequence). The CDR3 nucleotides read TGTGCCAGCAGCATACAGGGGTACGAGCAGTGGGTG. It codes for CASSIQGYEQWV.

The chain links TRBV12-3 or TRBV12-4 to TRBJ1-6, with D maybe TRBD1 (5 bases). V shed 7 bases and J shed 9 bases, with 13 bases lying between them. CDR3 length equals 13 residues. The CDR3 protein is CASTLGGVSPLHF. In DNA, the CDR3 is TGTGCCAGCACCTTAGGAGGGGTTTCACCCCTCCACTTT.

This clonotype has a count of ten or more. The chain's CDR3 is CASSYMQGQGSVHEQYF. The CDR3 DNA sequence: TGTGCCAGCAGTTATATGCAGGGTCAGGGGTCTGTCCACGAGCAGTACTTC. The chain recombines TRBV6-5 with TRBJ2-7; D might be TRBD1 (6 bases). The germline CDR1 and CDR2 sequences are MNHEY and SVGAGI. V gave up 3 bases and J gave up 5 bases, with 23 bases separating them. CDR3 length equals 17 residues.

The rearrangement joins TRBV4-1 to TRBJ1-2, with 9 bases identical to TRBD1. There are 15 residues in the CDR3. Losses at the gene ends were 5 bases for V and 4 bases for J; bases not matched to a gene: 8. The germline gives CDR1 MGHRA, CDR2 YSYEKL. This CDR3 reads CASSEHRDRAYGYTF. The CDR3, as DNA: TGCGCCAGCAGCGAGCACCGGGACAGGGCCTATGGCTACACCTTC.

Only a few counts were recorded for this clonotype. The gene calls are TRBV18 and TRBJ2-5; D gene ambiguous. Trimming removed 0 bases from V and 4 bases from J, with 3 bases in between. This CDR3 spans 12 amino acids. Germline CDR1 and CDR2: KGHSH and LQKENI. The CDR3 protein is CASSPPLETQYF. The CDR3 DNA reads TGTGCCAGCTCACCACCGCTAGAGACCCAGTACTTC.

This clonotype was seen ten or more times. The chain uses TRBV12-3 or TRBV12-4 and TRBJ1-5, with 7 bases identical to TRBD1. Trimming cost V 5 bases and J 6 bases; bases outside gene matches: 13. The length of the CDR3 is 16 residues. The CDR3, as DNA: TGTGCCAGCAGTCCAGGGGGGGCGGGGGGAGGTCAGCCCCAGCATTTT. This sequence encodes CASSPGGAGGGQPQHF.

This clonotype has at least ten counts. This chain uses TRBV6-1 with TRBJ1-1; 10 bases line up with TRBD1. Losses at the gene ends were 3 bases for V and 12 bases for J; bases not matched to a gene: 10. The CDR3 sequence is 14 residues long. Germline CDR1 is MNHNS and CDR2 is SASEGT. CDR3 region: CASSEVWRDRGSFF. CDR3 DNA sequence: TGTGCCAGCAGTGAGGTCTGGCGGGACAGGGGCTCTTTCTTT.

Ten or more counts support this clonotype. The chain is built from TRBV11-2 and TRBJ1-3; 7 nucleotides agree with TRBD1. The V and J ends lost 5 bases and 2 bases, in that order; junction bases with no gene match: 3. The germline CDR1 and CDR2 sequences are SGHAT and FQNNGV. The CDR3 is made up of 14 amino acids. The CDR3 sequence is CASSHTGAGNTIYF. CDR3 coding DNA: TGTGCCAGCAGCCATACAGGGGCTGGAAACACCATATATTTT.

The CDR3 nucleotides are TGTGCCAGCAGCTTAGAGACCTCACCCCTCCACTTT. It specifies CASSLETSPLHF. The rearrangement uses TRBV7-9 and TRBJ1-6; no reliable D call. V shed 1 base and J shed 10 bases, with 5 bases lying between them. This CDR3 is 12 amino acids long. Germline loops: CDR1 SEHNR, CDR2 FQNEAQ (reference sequence).

This clonotype was observed at least ten times. The chain carries TRBV6-5 and TRBJ1-1; 9 bases line up with TRBD1. The CDR3 runs 13 residues. Trimming at V came to 0 bases and at J to 11 bases, leaving 4 bases not matched to a gene. Germline CDR1 is MNHEY and CDR2 is SVGAGI. This CDR3 is CASSYSTGQGAFF. CDR3 DNA: TGTGCCAGCAGTTACTCGACGGGACAGGGTGCTTTCTTT.

This clonotype was counted many times. The rearrangement links TRBV29-1 to TRBJ2-2; 10 positions agree with TRBD2. V lost 4 bases to trimming and J lost 1 base; unmatched junction nucleotides: 0. Per the germline V gene, CDR1 is SQVTM and CDR2 is ANQGSEA. The CDR3 extends over 14 amino acids. CDR3 coding DNA: TGCAGCGTTGGACTAGCGGGGAACACCGGGGAGCTGTTTTTT. As protein: CSVGLAGNTGELFF.

This clonotype was picked up many times. The rearrangement links TRBV20-1 to TRBJ1-1; a weak D match, TRBD1 (5 bases). CDR1 is DFQATT, CDR2 SNEGSKA, per germline (reference sequence). The CDR3 runs 14 residues. V lost 0 bases, J lost 6 bases, and 14 bases lay in between. The CDR3: CSARETVAGSEAFF. The DNA for the CDR3 is TGCAGTGCTAGAGAGACAGTCGCCGGCTCTGAAGCTTTCTTT.

The table lists this clonotype with many counts. The V gene is TRBV6-5, the J gene TRBJ1-6; D unresolved. Germline assignment: CDR1 MNHEY and CDR2 SVGAGI. The CDR3 has 17 amino acids. Trimming took 8 bases from V and 1 from J, leaving 18 bases between them. CDR3 in DNA: TGTGCCAGCTCTCCTTGGTGGGGAAGATCCTATAATTCACCCCTCCACTTT. Its protein is CASSPWWGRSYNSPLHF.

This clonotype was found many times. The genes are TRBV12-3 or TRBV12-4 and TRBJ1-5; tentatively, D is TRBD1 (5 bases). The V and J ends lost 5 bases and 2 bases respectively, with 10 bases between them. The CDR3 runs to 14 residues. CDR3 protein: CASSPTGRNQPQHF. The CDR3 coding sequence is TGTGCCAGCAGTCCCACAGGACGCAATCAGCCCCAGCATTTT.

As DNA, the CDR3 is TGCAGTGCTAGAGATGTCGGCCGAGAGACCCAGTACTTC. It specifies CSARDVGRETQYF. The gene calls are TRBV20-1 and TRBJ2-5; D ambiguous. Per germline, CDR1 DFQATT and CDR2 SNEGSKA (reference sequence). This CDR3 is 13 amino acids long. Trimming took 0 bases from V and 4 from J, leaving 9 bases between them.

This clonotype was seen a handful of times. V usage is TRBV29-1 and J usage is TRBJ1-1, with D possibly matching TRBD1 (6 bases). Germline V lookup: CDR1 SQVTM, CDR2 ANQGSEA. The CDR3 contains 13 residues. V lost 7 bases to trimming and J lost 0 bases, with 12 bases between them. CDR3 protein: CSGRDTMNTEAFF. The CDR3, as DNA: TGCAGCGGCCGGGACACCATGAACACTGAAGCTTTCTTT.

This clonotype was seen a handful of times. The rearrangement links TRBV27 to TRBJ2-2; TRBD1 matches 7 bases. Trimming took 2 bases from V and 6 from J; bases not matched to a gene: 9. The CDR3 covers 16 residues. Germline values: CDR1 MNHEY, CDR2 SMNVEV (reference sequence). The CDR3 region is CASSLETGKVAGELFF. The CDR3 region has the DNA TGTGCCAGCAGTTTAGAGACAGGGAAGGTCGCCGGGGAGCTGTTTTTT.